The 7 T cell receptor beta chains listed next were all sequenced from one sample in a study of PD-1 blockade in classical Hodgkin lymphoma (dated by TCRdb to 2020 to 2022). Taken with the paper, the label for time point translates to: newly diagnosed, previously untreated cHL patient sample. A Miltenyi CD4+ T cell isolation kit was used for magnetic negative selection to purify CD4+ T cells from thawed PBMCs. The library was prepared using the immunoSEQ multiplex PCR assay. This immuneACCESS table, as held by TCRdb, lists in-frame sequences with V and J called but not all clones. Of the missing ones, under half trace to an unresolved V gene in checked studies; the others have no known cause. The sample records roughly 15,000 clones, around 92% of which are singletons. The ten largest clones take up about 0.53% of the sample. Sequences were obtained from CD4+ T cells from blood. Receptors were obtained from a human donor with classical Hodgkin lymphoma.

The chain couples TRBV10-2 to TRBJ1-3, with a weak D call TRBD1 (5 bases). With 5 bases removed from V and 0 bases from J, the gap between germline ends came to 11 bases. In germline, CDR1 is WSHSY, CDR2 SAAADI. CDR3 length: 15 amino acids. The CDR3 DNA is TGCGCCAGCAGTCCGGGACGGAACTCTGGAAACACCATATATTTT. Translated: CASSPGRNSGNTIYF.

V and J are TRBV7-9 and TRBJ2-7, with TRBD1 identical over 8 bases. V shed 5 bases and J 3 bases; nucleotides not matched to a gene: 6. CDR1 is SEHNR and CDR2 is FQNEAQ in the germline V gene (reference sequence). This CDR3 has 14 residues. For the CDR3, the DNA is TGTGCCAGCAGCCCGAGGACAGGGAACTACGAGCAGTACTTC. Its protein is CASSPRTGNYEQYF.

The chain recombines TRBV7-9 with TRBJ2-5, with 7 bases identical to TRBD1. The CDR3 contains 15 residues. The V and J ends lost 2 bases and 2 bases, in that order; junction bases with no gene match: 5. The germline CDR1 and CDR2 sequences are SEHNR and FQNEAQ (reference sequence). This chain's CDR3 is CASSLMTGTQETQYF. CDR3 DNA sequence: TGTGCCAGCAGCTTAATGACAGGGACACAAGAGACCCAGTACTTC.

This sequence joins TRBV30 and TRBJ1-1, with no clear D. Trimming cost V 0 bases and J 8 bases, with 7 bases left between them. In germline, CDR1 is GTSNPN, CDR2 SVGIG (reference sequence). The CDR3 loop spans 11 amino acids. DNA for the CDR3: TGTGCCTGGAGTGTAGGGCCCGAAGCTTTCTTT. It is translated as CAWSVGPEAFF.

The chain couples TRBV25-1 to TRBJ1-1; D unresolved. The CDR3 runs 14 residues. Germline V lookup: CDR1 MGHDK, CDR2 SYGVNS. Trimming took off 0 bases at V and 1 base at J, with 6 bases between the two ends. The CDR3 sequence: CASSEYGGNTEAFF. The CDR3 bases are TGTGCCAGCAGTGAATATGGAGGGAACACTGAAGCTTTCTTT.

CDR3 sequence: CASSGLNQPQHF. The CDR3 DNA reads as TGCGCCAGCAGTGGGCTAAATCAGCCCCAGCATTTT. The chain couples TRBV10-2 to TRBJ1-5; unclear D gene. Trimming left V 4 bases short and J 4 bases short, with 5 bases between. The CDR3 runs 12 residues. From germline, CDR1 is WSHSY and CDR2 SAAADI.

The genes are TRBV10-3 and TRBJ1-1; 9 nucleotides align to TRBD1. Germline CDR1 is ENHRY and CDR2 is SYGVKD. V gave up 6 bases and J gave up 3 bases; unmatched junction bases: 8. The CDR3 has 15 amino acids. The CDR3 DNA reads as TGTGCCATCAGCGACAGGGGGAAGAAGGACACTGAAGCTTTCTTT. Translating gives CAISDRGKKDTEAFF.